This entry is about one T cell receptor (beta chain). What it binds is unknown. With random hexamers, reverse transcription was performed on 0.5 to 1 ug of RNA. An immunoSEQ multiplex PCR amplified TCR beta CDR3 over 54 Vbeta and 13 Jbeta. TCRdb redid the calling of the immunoSEQ multiplex PCR reads with MiXCR, one entry per CDR3 protein. The sample lists 95,000 to 150,000 distinct CDR3 sequences; roughly 94% were seen once. These data originate in a study of CD8 T cells in Susac syndrome. About the research overall: Treatment at blood withdrawal was none, corticosteroids, or intravenous immunoglobulin alone in Susac syndrome patients.

The TEMRA cells underwent FACS enrichment, while the CD8+ and CD4+ T cells underwent negative isolation. General study findings and limits: Clonal expansion of Susac CD8+ cells peaked in TEMRA cells, and it also peaked in active patients.

This CDR3 has 14 residues. Germline V CDR1 and CDR2: SNHLY, FYNNEI. The germline V and J ends were trimmed by 4 bases and 4 bases, with 13 bases remaining between them. This chain uses TRBV2 with TRBJ1-2; D not resolved. The TCR sequence derives from a human donor with Susac syndrome. The sequencing input was CD8+ T cells from PBMCs. CDR3 bases: TGTGCCAGCAGTGTAGGAGCAGCCGGCTATGGCTACACCTTC. Protein product: CASSVGAAGYGYTF.